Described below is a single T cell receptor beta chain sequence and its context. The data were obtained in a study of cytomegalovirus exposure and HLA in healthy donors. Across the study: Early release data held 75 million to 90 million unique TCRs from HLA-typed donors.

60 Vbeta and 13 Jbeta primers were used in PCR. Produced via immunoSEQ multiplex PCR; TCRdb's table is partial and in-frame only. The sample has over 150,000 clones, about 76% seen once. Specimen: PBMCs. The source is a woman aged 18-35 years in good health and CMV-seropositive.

The CDR3 DNA sequence: TGCGCCAGCAGCCCCGGGACAGGAGAGTATGGCTACACCTTC. Residues: CASSPGTGEYGYTF. The V and J genes are TRBV4-3 and TRBJ1-2; 8 bases line up with TRBD1. Germline trimming cut 4 bases from V and 5 bases from J; bases unmatched to any gene: 6. Germline assignment: CDR1 LGHNA and CDR2 YSLEER. The CDR3 consists of 14 residues.